This TCR beta chain came from a study of cytomegalovirus exposure and HLA in healthy donors. With regard to this clone: The antigen remains undetermined.

Germline CDR1 and CDR2: SGHDN and FVKESK. The V end lost 1 base, the J end lost 5 bases, and 14 bases lay between the germline ends. This CDR3 spans 15 amino acids. The study, taken as a whole, reports: Highly shared variants forming one cluster were likely a sequencing artifact. The HLA-A and HLA-B alleles of most subjects were reportedly predicted accurately from TCR beta sequences. There were some V segments, including TRBV6-2 and TRBV6-3, excluded as indistinguishable.

PCR used 60 Vbeta primers and 13 Jbeta primers. Assay used: immunoSEQ multiplex PCR; TCRdb lists only in-frame clones, some missing. The table lists 90,000 to 150,000 clones, approximately 78% of them singletons. It was healthy bone marrow donors who served as donors. The V and J genes are TRBV14 and TRBJ2-5; tentatively, D is TRBD2 (7 bases). Source material: PBMCs. The sequence was collected from a woman aged 40 to 50 in good health and CMV-seropositive. CDR3 sequence (DNA): TGTGCCAGCAGCCAAGCACGGGGGGCCCGGGAGACCCAGTACTTC. The encoded protein is CASSQARGARETQYF.